Sequencing of this T cell receptor beta chain was carried out in a study of OX40 agonist ivuxolimab in advanced cancers. Using immunoSEQ multiplex PCR, the repertoire was profiled, and TCRdb retains in-frame clones only, with some absent. The sample lists about 73,000 clones, around 90% occurring once. The germline V gene encodes CDR1 LNHDA and CDR2 SQIVND (reference sequence). The CDR3 length is 15 residues. The germline V and J ends were trimmed by 10 bases and 3 bases, with 18 bases remaining between them. The TCR sequence derives from an adult with an advanced solid tumor such as melanoma, head and neck, liver or kidney cancer. This sequence joins TRBV19 and TRBJ1-4; D ambiguous. The sample in question was CD4+ or CD8+ T cells sorted from blood, obtained in a trial of the OX40 agonist ivuxolimab. The DNA for the CDR3 is TGTGCCACCCGGTTGGGCTTCACGCCTAATGAAAAACTGTTTTTT. Translated, it gives CATRLGFTPNEKLFF.